This TCR beta chain emerged from a study of cytomegalovirus exposure and HLA in healthy donors. Study observations and caveats: TCR association rates varied by HLA locus in a later analysis, with DRB1 highest and HLA-C lowest. Later analysis indicated greater clonal expansion among HLA-associated TCR beta chains than among equally common other chains. A few of the chains that were CMV-associated were confirmed in vitro to be specific for CMV antigens.

This clone has more than one count but fewer than ten. Its antigen remains unidentified. From germline, CDR1 is MDHEN and CDR2 SYDVKM. This CDR3 spans 15 amino acids. V lost 10 bases, J lost 3 bases, and 12 bases stayed unmatched. Primers: 60 Vbeta forward and 13 Jbeta reverse. Clones were read by immunoSEQ multiplex PCR, and TCRdb kept only the in-frame ones, dropping some. The data show approximately 150,000 clones, with 75% seen just once and 10% to 12% held by the top ten. This chain links TRBV28 with TRBJ1-3; 7 bases align to TRBD1. This sequence was found in a man aged 18 to 30 in good health and CMV-seropositive. The specimen sequenced was PBMCs. CDR3 residues: CATRTGERIGNTIYF. The DNA of the CDR3 is TGTGCCACACGTACAGGGGAAAGGATTGGAAACACCATATATTTT.